Following are 24 T cell receptor beta chains from one sample sequenced in a study of blood T cell repertoires in COVID-19. The table came from immunoSEQ multiplex PCR; TCRdb's copy has only in-frame clones and leaves some out. The sample lists around 16,000 clones, roughly 89% seen once, with approximately 25% in the top ten. The sample was peripheral blood. Source of these receptors: a man aged 55-75 years with acute or convalescent COVID-19.

The chain is built from TRBV2 and TRBJ2-3, with a possible D match to TRBD2 (6 bases). Germline lookup yields CDR1 SNHLY and CDR2 FYNNEI. The ends were cut back, 3 bases at V and 8 bases at J, with 18 bases in the middle. This CDR3 has 15 residues. CDR3 sequence reads: CASSDAGGAYGTQYF. The CDR3, as DNA: TGTGCCAGCAGTGACGCGGGCGGGGCGTACGGTACGCAGTATTTT. Complete variable domain (other parts from reference TRBV2 and TRBJ2-3): EPEVTQTPSHQVTQMGQEVILRCVPISNHLYFYWYRQILGQKVEFLVSFYNNEISEKSEIFDDQFSVERPDGSNFTLKIRSTKLEDSAMYFCASSDAGGAYGTQYFGPGTRLTVL.

This chain links TRBV3-1 (or the pseudogene TRBV3-2) with TRBJ2-7; 10 bases match TRBD1. Germline loops: CDR1 LGHDT, CDR2 YNNKEL (reference sequence). The CDR3 extends over 15 amino acids. V gave up 4 bases and J gave up 3 bases; unmatched junction bases: 6. The CDR3: CASSPPGQGYYEQYF. In DNA, the CDR3 is TGTGCCAGCAGCCCCCCGGGACAGGGGTACTACGAGCAGTACTTC.

The genes are TRBV4-2 and TRBJ1-3, with 9 bases fitting TRBD1. V lost 1 base to trimming and J lost 4 bases; unmatched junction nucleotides: 11. The CDR3 is 18 amino acids. Germline CDR1 and CDR2: LGHNA and YNFKEQ. CDR3 amino acids: CASSQGGRTGAMGNTIYF. CDR3 nucleotide sequence: TGTGCCAGCAGCCAAGGGGGGCGGACAGGGGCAATGGGAAACACCATATATTTT.

The chain recombines TRBV19 with TRBJ2-2; TRBD1 might be the D (5 bases). CDR3 size: 14 residues. Germline values: CDR1 LNHDA, CDR2 SQIVND (reference sequence). Trimming cost V 3 bases and J 1 base, with 6 bases left between them. The CDR3 here is CASSIGQNTGELFF. The CDR3 nucleotides read TGTGCCAGTAGTATCGGACAGAACACCGGGGAGCTGTTTTTT. Variable domain in full (rest from reference TRBV19 and TRBJ2-2): DGGITQSPKYLFRKEGQNVTLSCEQNLNHDAMYWYRQDPGQGLRLIYYSQIVNDFQKGDIAEGYSVSREKKESFPLTVTSAQKNPTAFYLCASSIGQNTGELFFGEGSRLTVL.

V and J are TRBV27 and TRBJ2-3, with D perhaps matching TRBD1 (6 bases). V lost 6 bases and J 2 bases, leaving 15 bases between the germline ends. The germline CDR1 and CDR2 sequences are MNHEY and SMNVEV (reference sequence). CDR3 length: 15 amino acids. Here the CDR3 reads CASSSTGSFTDTQYF. CDR3 in DNA: TGTGCCAGCAGCTCTACAGGGAGCTTCACAGATACGCAGTATTTT.

This clone was seen only once. The gene calls are TRBV25-1 and TRBJ2-4; D remains unclear. The V end was cut by 5 bases, the J end by 4 bases, with 3 bases between. The CDR3 is 11 amino acids. CDR1 MGHDK and CDR2 SYGVNS come from the germline V gene. In DNA form, the CDR3 reads TGTGCCAGCAGTCAGAAAAACATTCAGTACTTC. Its translation: CASSQKNIQYF.

The rearrangement links TRBV3-1 (or the pseudogene TRBV3-2) to TRBJ2-2; the match to TRBD2 covers 11 bases. V shed 1 base and J 4 bases; nucleotides not matched to a gene: 5. Germline loops: CDR1 LGHDT, CDR2 YNNKEL (reference sequence). The CDR3 covers 17 residues. DNA of the CDR3: TGTGCCAGCAGCCAAGGACCGACTAGCGGGGTCACCGGGGAGCTGTTTTTT. The encoded protein is CASSQGPTSGVTGELFF.

V and J are TRBV7-9 and TRBJ2-2, with D tentatively TRBD1 (6 bases). Germline values: CDR1 SEHNR, CDR2 FQNEAQ (reference sequence). Trimming stripped 5 bases from V and 4 bases from J, with 14 bases between. This CDR3 has 15 residues. The DNA of the CDR3 is TGTGCCAGCAGCCCCGGACAGCAACCCACCGGGGAGCTGTTTTTT. Encoded protein: CASSPGQQPTGELFF.

This chain uses TRBV5-4 with TRBJ1-2, with D unclear. CDR1 and CDR2 (germline): SGHNT, YYREEE (reference sequence). Trimming shortened V by 4 bases and J by 6 bases, and 13 bases separated the two germline ends. This CDR3 comprises 13 residues. The CDR3 DNA reads as TGTGCCAGCAGCAACAGACGGACTAATGGCTACACCTTC. It encodes CASSNRRTNGYTF.

The chain recombines TRBV19 with TRBJ2-3, with D uncertain. Germline CDR1 is LNHDA and CDR2 is SQIVND (reference sequence). The CDR3 is 13 amino acids. The germline V and J ends were trimmed by 4 bases and 3 bases, with 8 bases remaining between them. This CDR3 reads CASSRRMTDTQYF. CDR3 DNA sequence: TGTGCCAGTAGTAGGAGAATGACAGATACGCAGTATTTT.

The V gene is TRBV7-6, the J gene TRBJ1-1, with 9 bases lining up with TRBD1. The J segment lost 1 base and the V segment lost 2 bases, leaving 2 bases of the junction unmatched. CDR1 SGHVS and CDR2 FNYEAQ come from the germline V gene. This CDR3 has 15 amino acids. The CDR3 region is CASSLKTGGNTEAFF. CDR3 sequence (DNA): TGTGCCAGCAGCTTAAAGACAGGGGGGAACACTGAAGCTTTCTTT.

The chain recombines TRBV7-9 with TRBJ2-5; D not certain. The V and J ends lost 2 bases and 5 bases respectively, with 9 bases between them. The CDR3 covers 13 residues. Per the germline V gene, CDR1 is SEHNR and CDR2 is FQNEAQ (reference sequence). Here the CDR3 reads CASSLSGSETQYF. The CDR3, as DNA: TGTGCCAGCAGCTTATCCGGGTCGGAGACCCAGTACTTC.

The rearrangement links TRBV5-4 to TRBJ2-3; TRBD1 matches at 9 bases. This CDR3 spans 16 amino acids. Germline V gives CDR1 SGHNT, CDR2 YYREEE (reference sequence). The trim removed 3 bases at V and 0 bases at J, leaving 5 bases unmatched. DNA for the CDR3: TGTGCCAGCAGCTCTCCCGGACAGGGGAGCACAGATACGCAGTATTTT. Protein: CASSSPGQGSTDTQYF. The full variable domain, its missing parts supplied by reference TRBV5-4 and TRBJ2-3, is ETGVTQSPTHLIKTRGQQVTLRCSSQSGHNTVSWYQQALGQGPQFIFQYYREEENGRGNFPPRFSGLQFPNYSSELNVNALELDDSALYLCASSSPGQGSTDTQYFGPGTRLTVL.

The chain couples TRBV3-1 (or the pseudogene TRBV3-2) to TRBJ1-6, with 7 bases fitting TRBD1. CDR1 is LGHDT and CDR2 is YNNKEL in the germline V gene (reference sequence). The V gene end was trimmed by 0 bases and the J gene end by 9 bases; junction bases not matched to a gene: 8. This CDR3 is 16 amino acids long. CDR3 nucleotides: TGTGCCAGCAGCCAAGAGGGACAGTCGGTAGTTTCACCCCTCCACTTT. It yields the protein CASSQEGQSVVSPLHF.

Only a few counts were recorded for this clone. This chain uses TRBV6-1 with TRBJ1-5; D unresolved. The CDR3 extends over 13 amino acids. The V gene's germline CDR1 is MNHNS and CDR2 SASEGT. Trimming left V 1 base short and J 10 bases short, with 11 bases between. CDR3 coding DNA: TGTGCCAGCAGTGAAGACCCGGTGAGCCCCCAGCATTTT. It codes for CASSEDPVSPQHF.

This clone was seen only a few times. The V and J genes are TRBV28 and TRBJ1-5; D uncertain. V lost 2 bases and J 11 bases, leaving 13 bases between the germline ends. CDR3 length equals 13 residues. CDR1 is MDHEN, CDR2 SYDVKM, per germline. CDR3 in DNA: TGTGCCAGCAGTTTAAGTACCCTCAGGACCCAGCATTTT. Residues: CASSLSTLRTQHF.

The chain uses TRBV2 and TRBJ1-4; 7 bases agree with TRBD1. The CDR3 spans 14 residues. In germline, CDR1 is SNHLY, CDR2 FYNNEI. Trimming cost V 1 base and J 7 bases; bases outside gene matches: 3. The CDR3 bases are TGTGCCAGCAGTGAAGACAGGGGAGGTGAAAAACTGTTTTTT. Translated, it gives CASSEDRGGEKLFF.

The chain is built from TRBV7-8 and TRBJ2-7, with 7 bases lining up with TRBD1. The CDR3 consists of 14 residues. The J segment lost 1 base and the V segment lost 5 bases, leaving 5 bases of the junction unmatched. Per germline, CDR1 SGHVS and CDR2 FQNEAQ. CDR3 residues: CASSPTTGSYEQYF. Here the CDR3 DNA reads TGTGCCAGCAGCCCTACGACAGGGTCCTACGAGCAGTACTTC.

CDR3 loop: CASSPGPGQNYGYTF. CDR3 sequence (DNA): TGCGCCAGCAGCCCCGGTCCGGGTCAGAACTATGGCTACACCTTC. The rearrangement links TRBV5-1 to TRBJ1-2; no firm D call. Germline CDR1 is SGHRS and CDR2 is YFSETQ. There are 15 residues in the CDR3. Trimming removed 4 bases from V and 2 bases from J, with 15 bases in between.

The V call is TRBV30, the J call TRBJ2-5; 14 nucleotides align to TRBD2. The CDR3 is made up of 15 amino acids. CDR1 and CDR2 from the germline V gene are GTSNPN and SVGIG (reference sequence). After removal of 2 bases from V and 3 bases from J, the junction contained 2 bases not matched to a gene. The CDR3 region is CAWSSGLAGEETQYF. DNA of the CDR3: TGTGCCTGGAGTTCGGGACTAGCGGGAGAAGAGACCCAGTACTTC.

A few counts support this clone. The chain links TRBV3-1 (or the pseudogene TRBV3-2) to TRBJ1-4; the D is unclear. Trimming cost V 3 bases and J 7 bases, with 9 bases left between them. The CDR3 totals 13 residues. Per the germline V gene, CDR1 is LGHDT and CDR2 is YNNKEL (reference sequence). The CDR3 DNA reads TGTGCCAGCAGCCATTCGGGGTCTGAAAAACTGTTTTTT. It encodes CASSHSGSEKLFF.

The rearrangement links TRBV7-3 to TRBJ2-3; D is possibly TRBD1 (5 bases). Trimming cost V 5 bases and J 2 bases, with 11 bases left between them. The germline CDR1 and CDR2 sequences are SGHTA and FQGTGA. This CDR3 spans 14 amino acids. CDR3 sequence: CASSLGQPTDTQYF. The CDR3 DNA follows: TGTGCCAGCAGCCTAGGACAACCCACAGATACGCAGTATTTT.

The CDR3 here is CASSPSPGLGSFNQPQHF. The DNA of the CDR3 is TGTGCCAGCAGTCCATCCCCGGGACTAGGAAGCTTTAATCAGCCCCAGCATTTT. The V call is TRBV28, the J call TRBJ1-5, with TRBD1 as a possible D gene (5 bases). CDR1 MDHEN and CDR2 SYDVKM come from the germline V gene. The CDR3 totals 18 residues. V was pared by 5 bases and J by 4 bases, with 24 bases between. Full variable domain (rest looked up from reference TRBV28 and TRBJ1-5): DVKVTQSSRYLVKRTGEKVFLECVQDMDHENMFWYRQDPGLGLRLIYFSYDVKMKEKGDIPEGYSVSREKKERFSLILESASTNQTSMYLCASSPSPGLGSFNQPQHFGDGTRLSIL.

The CDR3 sequence: CATGDTGELFF. CDR3 nucleotide sequence: TGTGCCACCGGGGATACCGGGGAGCTGTTTTTT. The chain links TRBV6-5 to TRBJ2-2; a possible D gene is TRBD2 (5 bases). Trimming took off 10 bases at V and 5 bases at J, with 8 bases between the two ends. Germline V lookup: CDR1 MNHEY, CDR2 SVGAGI. The CDR3 loop spans 11 amino acids.